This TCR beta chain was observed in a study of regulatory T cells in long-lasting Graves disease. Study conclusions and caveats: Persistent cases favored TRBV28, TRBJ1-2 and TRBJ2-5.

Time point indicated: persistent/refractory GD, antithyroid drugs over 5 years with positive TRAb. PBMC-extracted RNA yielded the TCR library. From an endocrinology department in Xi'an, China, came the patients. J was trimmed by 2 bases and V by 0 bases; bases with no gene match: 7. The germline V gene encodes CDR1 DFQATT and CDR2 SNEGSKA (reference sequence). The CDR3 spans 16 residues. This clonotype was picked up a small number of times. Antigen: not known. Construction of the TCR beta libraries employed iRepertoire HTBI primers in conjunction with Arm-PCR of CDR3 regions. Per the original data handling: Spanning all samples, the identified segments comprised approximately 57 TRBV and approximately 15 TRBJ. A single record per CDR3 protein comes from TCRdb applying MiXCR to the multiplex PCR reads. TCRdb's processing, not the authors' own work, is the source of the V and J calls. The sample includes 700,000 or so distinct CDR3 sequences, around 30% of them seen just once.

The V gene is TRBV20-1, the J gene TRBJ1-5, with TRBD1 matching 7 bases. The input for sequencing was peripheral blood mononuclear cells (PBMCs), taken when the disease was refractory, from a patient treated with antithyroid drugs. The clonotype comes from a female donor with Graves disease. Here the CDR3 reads CSARDPGGGGNQPQHF. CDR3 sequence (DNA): TGCAGTGCTAGAGATCCAGGGGGTGGAGGCAATCAGCCCCAGCATTTT.